Listed here are 32 T cell receptor beta chains from one sample, sequenced in a study of T-cell reconstitution after alpha-beta-depleted transplantation in children. This sample's TCRbeta library carried unique molecular identifier barcodes. In TCRdb, the PCR reads were re-called with MiXCR into one record per CDR3 protein. The sample consists of about 200,000 distinct CDR3 sequences, approximately 6.9% of them appearing once. The source was PBMCs, collected before TCRalphabeta/CD19-depleted stem cell transplant. The receptor source for this set is a boy aged 2 to 10 with acute lymphoblastic leukemia, due to receive a stem cell transplant.

This clonotype was observed a handful of times. The chain links TRBV10-3 to TRBJ2-2, with 10 bases that match TRBD1. Per germline, CDR1 ENHRY and CDR2 SYGVKD. V trimming: 3 bases; J trimming: 3 bases; junction bases outside the gene matches: 4. This CDR3 has 16 residues. The CDR3 DNA reads as TGTGCCATCAGTGACCTTGGGACAGGGGACACCGGGGAGCTGTTTTTT. This sequence encodes CAISDLGTGDTGELFF.

This clonotype has a count of ten or more. The rearrangement joins TRBV5-1 to TRBJ2-1; TRBD1 matches 9 bases. Losses at the gene ends were 0 bases for V and 10 bases for J; bases not matched to a gene: 11. CDR1 and CDR2 (germline): SGHRS, YFSETQ. This CDR3 has 16 amino acids. The CDR3 bases are TGCGCCAGCAGCTTGGCCGGACAGGGGCCCATTCCCGAGCAGTTCTTC. Its protein is CASSLAGQGPIPEQFF.

The rearrangement joins TRBV4-1 to TRBJ2-1, with D tentatively TRBD1 (5 bases). The CDR3 contains 14 residues. Trimming stripped 3 bases from V and 3 bases from J, with 9 bases between. CDR1 and CDR2 (germline): MGHRA, YSYEKL. The CDR3 region is CASSQAGFYNEQFF. CDR3 DNA: TGCGCCAGCAGCCAGGCAGGGTTCTACAATGAGCAGTTCTTC.

In this sample, this clonotype turned up a few times. This chain joins TRBV3-1 and TRBJ1-5; tentative D call: TRBD1 (5 bases). This CDR3 comprises 14 residues. Per germline, CDR1 LGHDT and CDR2 YNNKEL (reference sequence). Trimming removed 4 bases at V and 3 bases at J, with 10 bases between. Here the CDR3 reads CASSPTTDNQPQHF. The CDR3 bases are TGTGCCAGCAGCCCCACGACAGACAATCAGCCCCAGCATTTT.

This clonotype was observed at least ten times. V usage is TRBV29-1 and J usage is TRBJ1-1, with TRBD1 as a possible D gene (6 bases). The CDR3 length is 12 residues. CDR1 SQVTM and CDR2 ANQGSEA come from the germline V gene. The V gene lost 4 bases and the J gene lost 4 bases, with 10 bases spanning the gap. CDR3 loop: CSVGQAGTEAFF. For the CDR3, the DNA is TGCAGCGTTGGACAGGCAGGCACTGAAGCTTTCTTT.

This clonotype showed up many times. The V gene is TRBV28, the J gene TRBJ2-1, with 8 bases lining up with TRBD1. Germline V gene sequence: CDR1 MDHEN, CDR2 SYDVKM. CDR3 length equals 14 residues. V gave up 8 bases and J gave up 4 bases; unmatched junction bases: 7. This CDR3 reads CASYGTGQYNEQFF. In DNA, the CDR3 is TGTGCCAGCTACGGGACAGGTCAATACAATGAGCAGTTCTTC.

This sequence joins TRBV6-1 and TRBJ2-1, with TRBD2 identical over 8 bases. CDR1 is MNHNS and CDR2 is SASEGT in the germline V gene. The junction had 13 bases not matched to a gene; V was cut back by 3 bases and J by 0 bases. This CDR3 is 19 amino acids long. The DNA for the CDR3 is TGTGCCAGCAGTGATGCCCTCGGGAGGGGATTAAGCTCCTACAATGAGCAGTTCTTC. Protein product: CASSDALGRGLSSYNEQFF.

At least ten counts were recorded for this clonotype. The chain recombines TRBV10-2 with TRBJ2-3; 7 bases are a match to TRBD1. Germline V gene sequence: CDR1 WSHSY, CDR2 SAAADI. Losses at the gene ends were 6 bases for V and 1 base for J; bases not matched to a gene: 1. There are 13 residues in the CDR3. The CDR3 bases are TGCGCCAGCAGCGGGACAGGCACAGATACGCAGTATTTT. It translates to CASSGTGTDTQYF.

This clonotype showed up just a few times. The V and J genes are TRBV6-5 and TRBJ2-3; no definite D call. V was trimmed by 2 bases and J by 2 bases, leaving 8 bases between them. The CDR3 has 14 amino acids. Germline-derived CDR1 and CDR2 are MNHEY and SVGAGI. The CDR3, as DNA: TGTGCCAGCAGTTACGCTAGAAACACAGATACGCAGTATTTT. It translates to CASSYARNTDTQYF.

This rearrangement joins TRBV5-1 to TRBJ2-7; no clear D. This CDR3 comprises 13 residues. Germline lookup yields CDR1 SGHRS and CDR2 YFSETQ. V was trimmed by 1 base and J by 3 bases, leaving 8 bases between them. The CDR3, as DNA: TGCGCCAGCAGCTTGTCTCAGAACTACGAGCAGTACTTC. Translated: CASSLSQNYEQYF.

The genes are TRBV7-8 and TRBJ2-7; D gene uncertain. The V and J ends lost 6 bases and 6 bases respectively, with 18 bases between them. Germline lookup yields CDR1 SGHVS and CDR2 FQNEAQ. The CDR3 is 14 residues long. In DNA, the CDR3 is TGTGCCAGCAGATACGGTGATTTTACGTCCGAGCAGTACTTC. It translates to CASRYGDFTSEQYF.

This chain uses TRBV14 with TRBJ2-6; tentatively, D is TRBD1 (6 bases). V was trimmed by 3 bases and J by 3 bases, leaving 21 bases between them. From germline, CDR1 is SGHDN and CDR2 FVKESK. The CDR3 has 19 amino acids. CDR3 nucleotide sequence: TGTGCCAGCAGCCACGGGAACAGGGAGCCAGTCTATGGGGCCAACGTCCTGACTTTC. This encodes CASSHGNREPVYGANVLTF.

The sample holds many counts of this clonotype. The chain carries TRBV9 and TRBJ2-3, with D hard to call. CDR3 length equals 13 residues. CDR1 and CDR2 from the germline V gene are SGDLS and YYNGEE. V was cut by 0 bases and J by 5 bases, with 7 bases left in between. CDR3 residues: CASSVGLGDTQYF. The CDR3 DNA reads TGTGCCAGCAGCGTAGGACTGGGAGATACGCAGTATTTT.

This clonotype was seen a handful of times. The chain uses TRBV5-5 and TRBJ2-3, with TRBD2 as a possible D gene (5 bases). Trimming stripped 4 bases from V and 0 bases from J, with 15 bases between. CDR3 length: 16 residues. The germline V gene encodes CDR1 SGHKS and CDR2 YYEKEE (reference sequence). The CDR3 sequence: CASSGGLSLSTDTQYF. DNA of the CDR3: TGTGCCAGCAGCGGTGGACTGTCGTTAAGCACAGATACGCAGTATTTT.

This clonotype was seen many times. This chain uses TRBV28 with TRBJ2-7; D uncertain. Between the trimmed V and J ends, which lost 5 bases and 7 bases, there was a span of 9 bases. Germline-derived CDR1 and CDR2 are MDHEN and SYDVKM. The CDR3 has 11 residues. CDR3 sequence reads: CASSDFWEQYF. CDR3 nucleotides: TGTGCCAGCAGTGACTTTTGGGAGCAGTACTTC.

The rearrangement uses TRBV3-1 and TRBJ1-6; tentatively, D is TRBD1 (5 bases). Trimming removed 0 bases at V and 8 bases at J, with 8 bases between. From germline, CDR1 is LGHDT and CDR2 YNNKEL (reference sequence). There are 14 residues in the CDR3. CDR3 sequence (DNA): TGTGCCAGCAGCCAAGAAGGGGCGGATTCACCCCTCCACTTT. Protein product: CASSQEGADSPLHF.

This clonotype occurred many times. The V gene is TRBV7-9, the J gene TRBJ2-5; D is ambiguous. Germline CDR1 reads SEHNR; CDR2 reads FQNEAQ (reference sequence). Trimming took 4 bases from V and 7 from J, leaving 10 bases between them. This CDR3 comprises 12 residues. This CDR3 reads CASSSEIGTQYF. CDR3 nucleotide sequence: TGTGCCAGCAGCTCGGAAATAGGGACCCAGTACTTC.

This clonotype was counted ten times or more. CDR3 sequence reads: CASSWRGSETQYF. CDR3 sequence (DNA): TGTGCCAGCAGCTGGCGGGGTAGTGAGACCCAGTACTTC. This chain connects TRBV4-2 to TRBJ2-5; tentatively, D is TRBD2 (6 bases). The CDR3 totals 13 residues. Trimming stripped 5 bases from V and 5 bases from J, with 12 bases between. CDR1 LGHNA and CDR2 YNFKEQ come from the germline V gene.

DNA of the CDR3: TGCAGCGTCCCGGTGGAATTAGCTAGGAATGAGCAGTTCTTC. Residues: CSVPVELARNEQFF. The chain links TRBV29-1 to TRBJ2-1, with unresolved D. Germline CDR1 reads SQVTM; CDR2 reads ANQGSEA. The CDR3 runs 14 residues. V lost 6 bases, J lost 7 bases, and 19 bases lay in between.

This chain uses TRBV7-9 with TRBJ2-7; D call uncertain. The V end lost 4 bases, the J end lost 5 bases, and 9 bases lay between the germline ends. In germline, CDR1 is SEHNR, CDR2 FQNEAQ (reference sequence). The CDR3 has 12 amino acids. CDR3: CASSSLIHEQYF. For the CDR3, the DNA is TGTGCCAGCAGCTCCCTTATTCACGAGCAGTACTTC.

Ten or more counts support this clonotype. The rearrangement links TRBV5-6 to TRBJ2-2; no clear D gene. Germline V gene lookup returns CDR1 SGHDT and CDR2 YYEEEE. V lost 0 bases and J lost 11, with 8 bases in between. CDR3 length: 12 residues. The CDR3 loop is CASSLAGGELFF. CDR3 in DNA: TGTGCCAGCAGCTTGGCGGGCGGTGAGCTGTTTTTT.

The chain combines TRBV6-1 with TRBJ1-5; 8 bases are shared with TRBD1. Germline assignment: CDR1 MNHNS and CDR2 SASEGT. The V gene end was trimmed by 6 bases and the J gene end by 6 bases; junction bases not matched to a gene: 10. The CDR3 has 15 amino acids. CDR3 bases: TGTGCCAGCAGCAACAGGGGGATTCCGGGTCAGCCCCAGCATTTT. Amino acid sequence: CASSNRGIPGQPQHF.

In this sample, this clonotype turned up a few times. The chain is built from TRBV27 and TRBJ2-1, with D perhaps TRBD2 (7 bases). CDR1 and CDR2 (germline): MNHEY, SMNVEV (reference sequence). V lost 0 bases and J 6 bases, leaving 18 bases between the germline ends. CDR3 length: 17 amino acids. The DNA for the CDR3 is TGTGCCAGCAGTTTATCGTGGGGGGGGGGCAAGGGCAATGAGCAGTTCTTC. It is translated as CASSLSWGGGKGNEQFF.

This clonotype was recorded at least ten times. The J gene is TRBJ1-2, the V gene TRBV20-1; D may be TRBD1 (5 bases). V lost 6 bases to trimming and J lost 4 bases, with 15 bases between them. This CDR3 is built from 13 residues. Per germline, CDR1 DFQATT and CDR2 SNEGSKA (reference sequence). CDR3 sequence (DNA): TGCAGTGCACGACCGGGACCGCTCTATGGCTACACCTTC. It translates to CSARPGPLYGYTF.

On this clonotype: One junction end disagrees with the germline gene, perhaps due to a read error. This chain joins TRBV20-1 and TRBJ2-7; D is unclear. Germline values: CDR1 DFQATT, CDR2 SNEGSKA (reference sequence). The CDR3 is 13 amino acids. The CDR3 sequence is CGARDKTFSEQYF. CDR3 nucleotides: TGCGGTGCTAGAGACAAAACATTTAGTGAGCAGTACTTC.

This clonotype was seen ten or more times. V usage is TRBV7-2 and J usage is TRBJ1-4; D is undetermined. V lost 5 bases to trimming and J lost 4 bases, with 11 bases between them. CDR3 length equals 14 residues. Germline assignment: CDR1 SGHTA and CDR2 FQGNSA. CDR3 sequence: CASSRAGFNEKLFF. The CDR3, as DNA: TGTGCCAGCAGCCGAGCGGGGTTTAATGAAAAACTGTTTTTT.

The V call is TRBV20-1, the J call TRBJ1-5; maybe TRBD1 (6 bases). Trimming pared 0 bases from V and 6 bases from J, leaving 12 bases between. CDR1 and CDR2 from the germline V gene are DFQATT and SNEGSKA (reference sequence). There are 14 residues in the CDR3. CDR3 DNA: TGCAGTGCTAGAGAAAGACAGGCTGCTCAGCCCCAGCATTTT. It is translated as CSARERQAAQPQHF.

This chain uses TRBV5-1 with TRBJ2-7; no firm D call. The CDR3 loop spans 14 amino acids. V dropped 1 base and J dropped 0 bases, with 8 bases sitting between them. Germline CDR1 SGHRS, CDR2 YFSETQ. For the CDR3, the DNA is TGCGCCAGCAGCTTGTCGCAGAACTCCTACGAGCAGTACTTC. Encoded protein: CASSLSQNSYEQYF.

This clonotype occurred many times. This chain uses TRBV2 with TRBJ2-7; 9 positions match TRBD1. Germline CDR1 reads SNHLY; CDR2 reads FYNNEI. There are 14 residues in the CDR3. Unmatched junction bases numbered 9, after V lost 9 bases and J lost 3 bases. The CDR3 DNA reads TGTGCCAGTAACAGACGACAGGGGGACTACGAGCAGTACTTC. This gives the protein CASNRRQGDYEQYF.

The table lists this clonotype with many counts. The gene calls are TRBV12-3 or TRBV12-4 and TRBJ2-5; the D is unclear. Between the trimmed V and J ends, which lost 3 bases and 2 bases, there was a span of 10 bases. The CDR3 contains 14 residues. The CDR3 nucleotides read TGTGCCAGCAGTTTTATCCTTCAACAAGAGACCCAGTACTTC. This codes for CASSFILQQETQYF.

To note about this clonotype: Being one base from a much bigger clone, this may be a read error. The genes are TRBV20-1 and TRBJ2-7, with TRBD1 matching 8 bases. This CDR3 has 17 amino acids. CDR1 and CDR2 (germline): DFQATT, SNEGSKA (reference sequence). CDR3 nucleotide sequence: TGCAGTGCTAGACCCGGACAGGGTAGTGGGAGCTCCTGCGAGCAGTACTTC. Translated: CSARPGQGSGSSCEQYF.

The J gene is TRBJ1-1, the V gene TRBV7-2, with 7 nucleotides matching TRBD1. Germline V gives CDR1 SGHTA, CDR2 FQGNSA. Germline trimming cut 1 base from V and 4 bases from J; bases unmatched to any gene: 6. This CDR3 has 15 amino acids. The CDR3 sequence: CASSLELRQGTEAFF. The CDR3 DNA reads TGTGCCAGCAGCTTAGAGTTGAGACAGGGCACTGAAGCTTTCTTT.